Sequencing of this TCR beta chain was carried out in a study of STAT5B mutations in CD4+ large granular lymphocyte leukemia. Using immunoSEQ multiplex PCR, the repertoire was profiled, and TCRdb retains in-frame clones only, with some absent. This sample carries some 41,000 clones, roughly 80% of them seen once, and the ten largest clones take about 0.34%. This clone was detected only once. The germline V gene has CDR1 MDHEN and CDR2 SYDVKM. This CDR3 is built from 11 residues. V was trimmed by 6 bases and J by 4 bases, leaving 6 bases between them. Sequencing input: CD4+ T cells from blood buffy coats. V usage is TRBV28 and J usage is TRBJ2-5, with D unresolved. The origin of this receptor is a human donor in good health. CDR3 loop: CASRGRETQYF. The DNA for the CDR3 is TGTGCCAGCAGGGGTAGAGAGACCCAGTACTTC.